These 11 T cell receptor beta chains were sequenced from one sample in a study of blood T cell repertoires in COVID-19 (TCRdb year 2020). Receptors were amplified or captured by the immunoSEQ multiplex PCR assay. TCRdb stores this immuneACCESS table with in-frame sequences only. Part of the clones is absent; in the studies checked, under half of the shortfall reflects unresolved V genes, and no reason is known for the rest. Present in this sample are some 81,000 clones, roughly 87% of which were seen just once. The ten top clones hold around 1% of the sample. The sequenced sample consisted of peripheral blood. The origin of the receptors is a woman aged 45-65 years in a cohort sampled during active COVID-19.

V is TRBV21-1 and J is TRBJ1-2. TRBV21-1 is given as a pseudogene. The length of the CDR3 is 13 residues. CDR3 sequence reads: CASSKLTRKGYTF. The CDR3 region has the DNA TGTGCCAGCAGCAAACTCACTAGAAAAGGCTACACCTTC.

The CDR3 here is CAISVGGGYEQYF. In DNA form, the CDR3 reads TGTGCCATCAGTGTGGGAGGGGGCTACGAGCAGTACTTC. The chain uses TRBV10-3 and TRBJ2-7, with D maybe TRBD2 (7 bases). Germline CDR1 reads ENHRY; CDR2 reads SYGVKD. V was clipped by 4 bases and J by 3 bases, with 10 bases between them. This CDR3 has 13 residues.

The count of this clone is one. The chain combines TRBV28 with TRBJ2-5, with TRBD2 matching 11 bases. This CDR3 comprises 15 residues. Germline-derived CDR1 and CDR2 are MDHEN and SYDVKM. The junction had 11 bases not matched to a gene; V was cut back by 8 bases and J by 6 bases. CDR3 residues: CASLLAGARGKTQYF. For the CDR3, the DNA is TGTGCCAGCCTACTAGCGGGAGCGCGGGGGAAGACCCAGTACTTC.

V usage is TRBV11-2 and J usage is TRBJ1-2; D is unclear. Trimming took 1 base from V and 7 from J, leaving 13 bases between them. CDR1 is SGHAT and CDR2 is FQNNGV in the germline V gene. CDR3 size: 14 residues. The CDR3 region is CASSLAPPMVGYTF. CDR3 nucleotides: TGTGCCAGCAGCTTAGCCCCCCCTATGGTTGGCTACACCTTC.

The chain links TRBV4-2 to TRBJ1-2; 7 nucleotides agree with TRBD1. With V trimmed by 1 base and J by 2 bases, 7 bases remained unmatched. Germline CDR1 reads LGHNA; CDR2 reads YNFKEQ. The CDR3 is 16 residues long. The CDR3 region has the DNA TGTGCCAGCAGCCAAGTCTCGACAGGGTCAAACTATGGCTACACCTTC. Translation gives CASSQVSTGSNYGYTF.

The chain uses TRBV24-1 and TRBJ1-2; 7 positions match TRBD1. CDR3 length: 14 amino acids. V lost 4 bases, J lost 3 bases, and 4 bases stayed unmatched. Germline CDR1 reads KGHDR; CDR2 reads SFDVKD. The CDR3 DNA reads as TGTGCCACCAGTGACCCCGGGACAGACTATGGCTACACCTTC. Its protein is CATSDPGTDYGYTF.

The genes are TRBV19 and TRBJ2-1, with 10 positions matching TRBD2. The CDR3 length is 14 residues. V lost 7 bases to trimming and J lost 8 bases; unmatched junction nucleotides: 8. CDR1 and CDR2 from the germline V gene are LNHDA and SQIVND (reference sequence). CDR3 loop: CASKRLAGEDEQFF. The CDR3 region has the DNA TGTGCCAGTAAAAGGCTAGCGGGAGAGGATGAGCAGTTCTTC.

DNA for the CDR3: TGCGCCAGCAGCTTGCTAAAAGGGGTCAATGAGCAGTTCTTC. Its protein product is CASSLLKGVNEQFF. The rearrangement joins TRBV5-1 to TRBJ2-1; tentatively, D is TRBD1 (5 bases). Germline assignment: CDR1 SGHRS and CDR2 YFSETQ. This CDR3 is built from 14 residues. The V and J ends lost 1 base and 6 bases respectively, with 11 bases between them.

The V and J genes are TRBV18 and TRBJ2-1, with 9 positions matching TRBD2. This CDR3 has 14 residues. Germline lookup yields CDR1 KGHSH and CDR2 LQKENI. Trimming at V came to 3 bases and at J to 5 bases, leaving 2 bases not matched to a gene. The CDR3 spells CASSPGLANNEQFF. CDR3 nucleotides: TGTGCCAGCTCACCGGGACTAGCAAACAATGAGCAGTTCTTC. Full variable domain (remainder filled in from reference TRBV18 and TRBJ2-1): NAGVMQNPRHLVRRRGQEARLRCSPMKGHSHVYWYRQLPEEGLKFMVYLQKENIIDESGMPKERFSAEFPKEGPSILRIQQVVRGDSAAYFCASSPGLANNEQFFGPGTRLTVL.

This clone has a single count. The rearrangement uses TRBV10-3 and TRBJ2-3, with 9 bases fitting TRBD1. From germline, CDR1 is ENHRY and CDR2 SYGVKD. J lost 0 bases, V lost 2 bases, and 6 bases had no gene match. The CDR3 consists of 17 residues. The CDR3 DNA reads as TGTGCCATCAGTGAGCTTGGACAGGGGAATAGCACAGATACGCAGTATTTT. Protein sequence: CAISELGQGNSTDTQYF.

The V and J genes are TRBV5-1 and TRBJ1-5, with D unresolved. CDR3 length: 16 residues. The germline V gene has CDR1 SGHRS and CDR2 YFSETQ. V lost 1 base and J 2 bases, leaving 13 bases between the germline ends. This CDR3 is CASSLTARSGNQPQHF. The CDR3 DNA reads TGCGCCAGCAGCTTGACAGCTCGTTCGGGCAATCAGCCCCAGCATTTT. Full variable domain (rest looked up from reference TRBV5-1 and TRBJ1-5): KAGVTQTPRYLIKTRGQQVTLSCSPISGHRSVSWYQQTPGQGLQFLFEYFSETQRNKGNFPGRFSGRQFSNSRSEMNVSTLELGDSALYLCASSLTARSGNQPQHFGDGTRLSIL.